These T cell receptor beta chains were read from a single sample in a study of tumor-infiltrating lymphocytes in localized non-small cell lung cancer. TCRdb's table, derived via immunoSEQ multiplex PCR, lists solely in-frame clones and lacks some. The table lists 20,000 to 30,000 clones, about two thirds of them singletons. Sequenced sample: lung tumor tissue. The receptors stem from a human donor with non-small cell lung cancer. Each CDR3 is given with its conserved first and last residue. The D gene is left open where the match is weak. Only some rows state a clone size, as once, few, many or a class for expanded clones.

d_gene: TRBD1; j_gene: TRBJ1-3; abundance: NA; v_gene: TRBV5-1; CDR3aa: CASSPGQGTNTIYF; CDR3nt: TGCGCCAGCAGCCCAGGACAGGGAACAAACACCATATATTTT
d_gene: NA; j_gene: TRBJ1-2; abundance: NA; v_gene: TRBV5-1; CDR3aa: CASSLMDQNYGYTF; CDR3nt: TGCGCCAGCAGCTTGATGGACCAAAACTATGGCTACACCTTC
d_gene: TRBD1; j_gene: TRBJ1-1; abundance: NA; v_gene: TRBV18; CDR3aa: CASSPQYGTGVMNTEAFF; CDR3nt: TGTGCCAGCTCACCACAGTATGGGACAGGGGTAATGAACACTGAAGCTTTCTTT
d_gene: NA; j_gene: TRBJ2-7; abundance: once; v_gene: TRBV5-1; CDR3aa: CASSPDVYGARYEQYF; CDR3nt: TGCGCCAGCAGCCCTGACGTTTATGGGGCGCGGTACGAGCAGTACTTC
d_gene: NA; j_gene: TRBJ1-1; abundance: NA; v_gene: TRBV29-1; CDR3aa: CSVGTNTEAFF; CDR3nt: TGCAGCGTTGGCACGAACACTGAAGCTTTCTTT
d_gene: NA; j_gene: TRBJ1-4; abundance: NA; v_gene: TRBV4-2; CDR3aa: CASSPAPGSPNEKLFF; CDR3nt: TGTGCCAGCAGCCCTGCTCCAGGGTCACCGAACGAAAAACTGTTTTTT
d_gene: NA; j_gene: TRBJ1-3; abundance: NA; v_gene: TRBV9; CDR3aa: CASSPKFGGAGNTIYF; CDR3nt: TGTGCCAGCAGCCCCAAGTTCGGAGGGGCTGGAAACACCATATATTTT
d_gene: TRBD1; j_gene: TRBJ1-1; abundance: NA; v_gene: TRBV14; CDR3aa: CASSRTGTGGRTEAFF; CDR3nt: TGTGCCAGCAGCCGGACCGGGACAGGGGGGCGAACTGAAGCTTTCTTT
d_gene: NA; j_gene: TRBJ1-2; abundance: NA; v_gene: TRBV7-7; CDR3aa: CASSLGTRGSYGYTF; CDR3nt: TGTGCCAGCAGCTTAGGTACGCGGGGTTCATATGGCTACACCTTC
d_gene: NA; j_gene: TRBJ1-2; abundance: few; v_gene: TRBV6-1; CDR3aa: CASSESGGSRNGYTF; CDR3nt: TGTGCCAGCAGTGAATCGGGGGGCTCGCGCAATGGCTACACCTTC
d_gene: NA; j_gene: TRBJ2-6; abundance: NA; v_gene: TRBV6-5; CDR3aa: CASSYSIGPGANVLTF; CDR3nt: TGTGCCAGCAGTTACTCGATCGGGCCTGGGGCCAACGTCCTGACTTTC
d_gene: NA; j_gene: TRBJ2-5; abundance: NA; v_gene: TRBV20-1; CDR3aa: CSASDGLTQYF; CDR3nt: TGCAGTGCTTCTGACGGGTTGACCCAGTACTTC
d_gene: NA; j_gene: TRBJ2-7; abundance: NA; v_gene: TRBV11-3; CDR3aa: CASSLEAGRGSYEQYF; CDR3nt: TGTGCCAGCAGCTTAGAGGCTGGACGGGGCTCCTACGAGCAGTACTTC
d_gene: NA; j_gene: TRBJ1-5; abundance: few; v_gene: TRBV18; CDR3aa: CASSPRGGWRNQPQHF; CDR3nt: TGTGCCAGCTCACCTCGGGGGGGATGGCGCAATCAGCCCCAGCATTTT
d_gene: NA; j_gene: TRBJ1-2; abundance: NA; v_gene: TRBV2; CDR3aa: CASSGGAGYLGYTF; CDR3nt: TGTGCCAGCAGTGGCGGGGCAGGGTATCTTGGCTACACCTTC